Shown below are 18 T cell receptor beta chains from a single sample sequenced in a study of spatial heterogeneity in lung cancer. Findings and caveats of the study: Higher tumor mutation counts went along with higher counts of expanded intratumoral alpha and beta TCRs.

Their antigens remain unidentified. TCRdb analysed the 5' RACE reads with MiXCR anew, one entry per CDR3 protein. The table has about 100,000 distinct CDR3 sequences, nearly 4.5% seen once. Time point denoted: sample taken at primary tumor resection. The sample here was lung tumor tissue, taken at surgery. These receptors were taken from a male donor with early-stage non-small cell lung cancer.

This clonotype was seen ten or more times. The chain recombines TRBV10-3 with TRBJ2-1; D gene ambiguous. The germline V and J ends were trimmed by 2 bases and 4 bases, with 6 bases remaining between them. This CDR3 spans 13 amino acids. CDR1 ENHRY and CDR2 SYGVKD come from the germline V gene. CDR3 amino acids: CAISETSYNEQFF. CDR3 coding DNA: TGTGCCATCAGTGAGACTTCGTACAATGAGCAGTTCTTC.

The table lists this clonotype with a few counts. The chain employs TRBV11-1 and TRBJ2-7; D uncertain. Deletions cut 6 bases from V and 0 bases from J, with 12 bases between. The CDR3 contains 14 residues. Germline V gene lookup returns CDR1 SGHAT and CDR2 FQDESV (reference sequence). The CDR3 nucleotides read TGTGCCAGCAGTATCTCAGTTCGCTCCTACGAGCAGTACTTC. Its translation is CASSISVRSYEQYF.

This clonotype was counted a few times. The genes are TRBV28 and TRBJ1-1, with D perhaps matching TRBD1 (6 bases). This CDR3 spans 14 amino acids. V was cut by 3 bases and J by 3 bases, with 11 bases left in between. CDR1 is MDHEN, CDR2 SYDVKM, per germline. CDR3 in amino acids: CASSLAGEDTEAFF. DNA of the CDR3: TGTGCCAGCAGTTTGGCAGGGGAGGACACTGAAGCTTTCTTT. Based on the CDR3 plus reference TRBV28 and TRBJ1-1, the full variable domain is DVKVTQSSRYLVKRTGEKVFLECVQDMDHENMFWYRQDPGLGLRLIYFSYDVKMKEKGDIPEGYSVSREKKERFSLILESASTNQTSMYLCASSLAGEDTEAFFGQGTRLTVV.

Ten or more counts support this clonotype. The chain is built from TRBV7-9 and TRBJ1-1; the D is unclear. Per germline, CDR1 SEHNR and CDR2 FQNEAQ (reference sequence). This CDR3 has 13 residues. The V and J ends lost 6 bases and 1 base respectively, with 9 bases between them. In DNA, the CDR3 is TGTGCCAGCAGGCTCAGTGGGAACACTGAAGCTTTCTTT. As protein: CASRLSGNTEAFF.

This clonotype was seen ten or more times. This chain connects TRBV11-2 to TRBJ1-2; no clear D. The CDR3 has 13 amino acids. Germline CDR1 SGHAT, CDR2 FQNNGV. The V gene lost 0 bases and the J gene lost 8 bases, with 10 bases spanning the gap. CDR3 nucleotides: TGTGCCAGCAGCTTAGATGATCGCGGCGGCTACACCTTC. This codes for CASSLDDRGGYTF.

This clonotype was counted many times. This chain connects TRBV12-5 to TRBJ2-3; TRBD1 is a possible D gene (5 bases). The V end was cut by 4 bases, the J end by 6 bases, with 14 bases between. Per germline, CDR1 LGHNT and CDR2 FRNRAP. This CDR3 contains 14 residues. In DNA form, the CDR3 reads TGTGCTAGTGGTTACCAGGGCGGAGCGGATACGCAGTATTTT. It encodes CASGYQGGADTQYF.

This clonotype was recorded at least ten times. The V gene is TRBV29-1, the J gene TRBJ2-1; D gene unclear. The CDR3 contains 11 residues. Looked up from germline, CDR1 is SQVTM and CDR2 is ANQGSEA. V lost 7 bases and J lost 8, with 12 bases in between. The DNA of the CDR3 is TGCAGCGCCCATGATCCCCATGAGCAGTTCTTC. This codes for CSAHDPHEQFF.

At least ten counts were recorded for this clonotype. This chain connects TRBV28 to TRBJ2-7; 11 bases are a match to TRBD1. The CDR3 is made up of 16 amino acids. V dropped 4 bases and J dropped 5; count of bases not matched to a gene: 10. Germline loops: CDR1 MDHEN, CDR2 SYDVKM. The CDR3 bases are TGTGCCAGCAGTTCGGCTGAACCGGGACAGGGGGACGAGCAGTACTTC. Its protein product is CASSSAEPGQGDEQYF.

V is TRBV21-1 and J is TRBJ2-6; the table's TRBD1 call for D was not verified on the DNA. TRBV21-1 is listed as a pseudogene. The CDR3 runs to 17 residues. Here the CDR3 reads CASLTDRGRSGANVLTF. The CDR3 DNA follows: TGTGCCAGCCTAACCGACAGGGGCCGGTCCGGGGCCAACGTCCTGACTTTC.

The chain couples TRBV2 to TRBJ2-6, with D unclear. Deletions cut 6 bases from V and 2 bases from J, with 8 bases between. This CDR3 has 14 amino acids. CDR1 is SNHLY and CDR2 is FYNNEI in the germline V gene. CDR3 sequence reads: CASRPLTGANVLTF. The CDR3 DNA follows: TGTGCCAGCAGGCCCCTCACTGGGGCCAACGTCCTGACTTTC. Full variable domain (rest looked up from reference TRBV2 and TRBJ2-6): EPEVTQTPSHQVTQMGQEVILRCVPISNHLYFYWYRQILGQKVEFLVSFYNNEISEKSEIFDDQFSVERPDGSNFTLKIRSTKLEDSAMYFCASRPLTGANVLTFGAGSRLTVL.

This clonotype was seen repeatedly, ten times or more. CDR3 nucleotide sequence: TGTGCCAGCAGTCTAGCTAGGGGGGCACTGAACACTGAAGCTTTCTTT. This encodes CASSLARGALNTEAFF. This chain links TRBV28 with TRBJ1-1, with D tentatively TRBD1 (6 bases). Germline CDR1 reads MDHEN; CDR2 reads SYDVKM. This CDR3 has 16 residues. Trimming took 5 bases from V and 0 from J, leaving 16 bases between them. Full variable domain (outside the CDR3, taken from reference TRBV28 and TRBJ1-1): DVKVTQSSRYLVKRTGEKVFLECVQDMDHENMFWYRQDPGLGLRLIYFSYDVKMKEKGDIPEGYSVSREKKERFSLILESASTNQTSMYLCASSLARGALNTEAFFGQGTRLTVV.

This clonotype was observed many times. The chain employs TRBV21-1 and TRBJ1-2. TRBV21-1 is listed as a pseudogene. This CDR3 region has 13 residues. CDR3 region: CASEKRRNYGYTF. Here the CDR3 DNA reads TGTGCCAGTGAAAAGAGGCGAAACTATGGCTACACCTTC.

This clonotype was detected ten times or more. V gene TRBV6-5 combines with J gene TRBJ1-4; 9 nucleotides agree with TRBD1. The J segment lost 8 bases and the V segment lost 6 bases, leaving 7 bases of the junction unmatched. The germline gives CDR1 MNHEY, CDR2 SVGAGI. The CDR3 is 14 amino acids. DNA of the CDR3: TGTGCCAGCAGACAGGGGGCGCGTCACGAAAAACTGTTTTTT. Encoded protein: CASRQGARHEKLFF.

Only a few counts were recorded for this clonotype. J is TRBJ2-4 and V is TRBV28; 10 bases line up with TRBD1. This CDR3 spans 13 amino acids. The germline gives CDR1 MDHEN, CDR2 SYDVKM. Germline trimming cut 7 bases from V and 6 bases from J; bases unmatched to any gene: 3. CDR3 nucleotides: TGTGCCAGCAAGGGACAGGGGAGAAACATTCAGTACTTC. Translation: CASKGQGRNIQYF.

This clonotype was counted many times. This rearrangement joins TRBV5-1 to TRBJ1-5; D might be TRBD1 (5 bases). Trimming removed 5 bases at V and 7 bases at J, with 16 bases between. Germline lookup yields CDR1 SGHRS and CDR2 YFSETQ. The CDR3 is made up of 14 amino acids. The CDR3 reads CASSPLGVEQPQHF. The CDR3 DNA reads as TGCGCCAGCAGTCCCTTGGGGGTTGAGCAGCCCCAGCATTTT.

This clonotype was recorded many times. The CDR3 here is CASSRSRDSYEQYF. CDR3 DNA sequence: TGTGCCAGCAGCCGGAGCCGGGACAGCTACGAGCAGTACTTC. This sequence joins TRBV11-2 and TRBJ2-7, with 7 bases aligning to TRBD1. With V trimmed by 5 bases and J by 3 bases, 7 bases remained unmatched. Germline values: CDR1 SGHAT, CDR2 FQNNGV. This CDR3 spans 14 amino acids.

The sample holds a few counts of this clonotype. The chain combines TRBV27 with TRBJ2-7; a weak D match, TRBD2 (6 bases). The CDR3 has 14 amino acids. V shed 6 bases and J shed 0 bases, with 12 bases lying between them. CDR1 and CDR2 (germline): MNHEY, SMNVEV (reference sequence). The CDR3 DNA reads as TGTGCCAGCAGCCCCGGGACTCACTCCTACGAGCAGTACTTC. The encoded protein is CASSPGTHSYEQYF.

At least ten counts were recorded for this clonotype. The genes are TRBV3-1 and TRBJ2-1; D remains unclear. The CDR3 loop spans 13 amino acids. Germline CDR1 and CDR2: LGHDT and YNNKEL (reference sequence). The V end was cut by 4 bases, the J end by 5 bases, with 9 bases between. The CDR3 DNA sequence: TGTGCCAGCAGCCGCGACACGAACAATGAGCAGTTCTTC. Translated, it gives CASSRDTNNEQFF.